The 23 T cell receptor beta chains below all came from one sample that was sequenced in a study of blood T cell repertoires in COVID-19. The repertoire was sequenced with immunoSEQ multiplex PCR; TCRdb's copy has only in-frame clones and lacks some. The sample contains fewer than 30,000 clones, approximately 85% of which appear only once. The sequenced sample consisted of peripheral blood. The receptors derive from an elderly woman with COVID-19, enrolled during active disease.

This clone has a single count. The chain employs TRBV11-2 and TRBJ2-7; D might be TRBD2 (5 bases). The germline V gene encodes CDR1 SGHAT and CDR2 FQNNGV. Trimming shortened V by 5 bases and J by 7 bases, and 9 bases separated the two germline ends. This CDR3 region has 11 residues. Here the CDR3 DNA reads TGTGCCAGCAGCCAACGGAGGGAGCAGTACTTC. It codes for CASSQRREQYF.

This sequence joins TRBV6-4 and TRBJ2-2; TRBD2 matches 11 bases. Unmatched junction bases numbered 3, after V lost 3 bases and J lost 0 bases. This CDR3 contains 17 residues. CDR1 is MRHNA, CDR2 SNTAGT, per germline. The CDR3, as DNA: TGTGCCAGCAGTGAGTCGACTAGCGGGGCGAACACCGGGGAGCTGTTTTTT. Translated, it gives CASSESTSGANTGELFF.

The rearrangement uses TRBV20-1 and TRBJ1-4; 7 bases map to TRBD1. The CDR3 is 14 amino acids. Losses at the gene ends were 3 bases for V and 1 base for J; bases not matched to a gene: 2. Germline CDR1 DFQATT, CDR2 SNEGSKA (reference sequence). The CDR3 here is CSASQGVTNEKLFF. The CDR3, as DNA: TGCAGTGCTAGTCAGGGGGTAACTAATGAAAAACTGTTTTTT.

The chain combines TRBV27 with TRBJ1-3; the match to TRBD1 covers 9 bases. The CDR3 spans 16 residues. Germline assignment: CDR1 MNHEY and CDR2 SMNVEV (reference sequence). V gave up 4 bases and J gave up 4 bases; unmatched junction bases: 8. CDR3 nucleotide sequence: TGTGCCAGCAGTTCCTCGGACAGGGGAAAGGGAAACACCATATATTTT. Translation: CASSSSDRGKGNTIYF.

The J gene is TRBJ2-7, the V gene TRBV6-5; D is perhaps TRBD2 (6 bases). The CDR3 covers 14 residues. CDR1 and CDR2 from the germline V gene are MNHEY and SVGAGI. The germline V and J ends were trimmed by 4 bases and 3 bases, with 13 bases remaining between them. CDR3 nucleotide sequence: TGTGCCAGCAGTTGGGGCGGGGCACACTACGAGCAGTACTTC. It yields the protein CASSWGGAHYEQYF.

The chain has TRBV15 and TRBJ1-6; D not certain. CDR1 and CDR2 from the germline V gene are LNHNV and YYDKDF (reference sequence). This CDR3 region has 15 residues. The V gene lost 6 bases and the J gene lost 0 bases, with 9 bases spanning the gap. CDR3 sequence (DNA): TGTGCCACCAGGCGCACTAGCTCCTATAATTCACCCCTCCACTTT. It yields the protein CATRRTSSYNSPLHF.

V is TRBV7-3 and J is TRBJ2-3, with TRBD2 matching over 7 bases. V was clipped by 6 bases and J by 8 bases; unmatched bases: 5. The CDR3 spans 12 residues. CDR1 is SGHTA and CDR2 is FQGTGA in the germline V gene. This CDR3 is CASSLLAGTQYF. DNA of the CDR3: TGTGCCAGCAGTCTATTAGCGGGTACGCAGTATTTT. Variable domain in full (rest from reference TRBV7-3 and TRBJ2-3): GAGVSQTPSNKVTEKGKYVELRCDPISGHTALYWYRQSLGQGPEFLIYFQGTGAADDSGLPNDRFFAVRPEGSVSTLKIQRTERGDSAVYLCASSLLAGTQYFGPGTRLTVL.

J is TRBJ2-2 and V is TRBV2; possible D gene TRBD2, 5 bases. Germline V lookup: CDR1 SNHLY, CDR2 FYNNEI. The CDR3 totals 15 residues. Trimming took off 3 bases at V and 2 bases at J, with 10 bases between the two ends. DNA of the CDR3: TGTGCCAGCAGTGATGTAGCGACTAACACCGGGGAGCTGTTTTTT. It is translated as CASSDVATNTGELFF.

The gene calls are TRBV12-3 or TRBV12-4 and TRBJ1-2; 8 bases align to TRBD1. V was clipped by 9 bases and J by 7 bases; unmatched bases: 10. The CDR3 contains 13 residues. The CDR3 DNA sequence: TGTGCCAGTTCTCGCGAGACAGGGGTTGGCTACACCTTC. It codes for CASSRETGVGYTF.

This chain joins TRBV5-4 and TRBJ2-3; possibly TRBD1 for D (6 bases). The CDR3 sequence is 13 residues long. The V end was cut by 5 bases, the J end by 6 bases, with 13 bases between. Germline V gene lookup returns CDR1 SGHNT and CDR2 YYREEE (reference sequence). In DNA form, the CDR3 reads TGTGCCAGCAGATTCTCAGGGGCCGATACGCAGTATTTT. Protein sequence: CASRFSGADTQYF.

The chain uses TRBV19 and TRBJ2-2, with D maybe TRBD2 (5 bases). This CDR3 comprises 13 residues. V gave up 3 bases and J gave up 6 bases, with 8 bases separating them. CDR1 LNHDA and CDR2 SQIVND come from the germline V gene (reference sequence). The CDR3 coding sequence is TGTGCCAGTAGTATCGGGAATCCCGGGGAGCTGTTTTTT. Translated, it gives CASSIGNPGELFF.

The V and J genes are TRBV11-3 and TRBJ1-3; 7 bases are shared with TRBD1. Germline V lookup: CDR1 SGHNT, CDR2 YENEEA. The CDR3 totals 16 residues. V dropped 5 bases and J dropped 0; count of bases not matched to a gene: 7. The CDR3 sequence: CASSLQGPDSGNTIYF. In nucleotides, the CDR3 is TGTGCCAGCAGCCTACAGGGGCCAGACTCTGGAAACACCATATATTTT.

The chain uses TRBV2 and TRBJ1-1; tentatively, D is TRBD1 (5 bases). The CDR3 is 14 amino acids. V lost 2 bases and J 5 bases, leaving 12 bases between the germline ends. Germline lookup yields CDR1 SNHLY and CDR2 FYNNEI. CDR3 DNA sequence: TGTGCCAGCAGTGAACAGGGTATACAGACTGAAGCTTTCTTT. Its protein is CASSEQGIQTEAFF.

The CDR3 DNA follows: TGTGCCACGCGGGACAGCTCCTACGAGCAGTACTTC. Translating gives CATRDSSYEQYF. The chain carries TRBV6-6 and TRBJ2-7, with D possibly matching TRBD1 (7 bases). CDR1 and CDR2 from the germline V gene are MNHNY and SVGAGI (reference sequence). The CDR3 runs to 12 residues. Trimming removed 10 bases from V and 0 bases from J, with 10 bases in between.

CDR3 region: CASSLELAYTGELFF. CDR3 sequence (DNA): TGTGCCAGCAGCTTGGAGTTGGCATACACCGGGGAGCTGTTTTTT. The genes are TRBV5-4 and TRBJ2-2; no definite D call. V gave up 0 bases and J gave up 3 bases, with 9 bases separating them. The CDR3 runs to 15 residues. Germline CDR1 SGHNT, CDR2 YYREEE (reference sequence).

The V and J genes are TRBV5-8 and TRBJ2-1, with 8 bases identical to TRBD2. Trimming removed 3 bases from V and 3 bases from J; junction bases left unmatched: 5. Germline V gives CDR1 SGHTS, CDR2 YDEGEE. This CDR3 comprises 15 residues. The CDR3, as DNA: TGTGCCAGCAGCTCCGGGGGGGCCGGCTACAATGAGCAGTTCTTC. It translates to CASSSGGAGYNEQFF.

The J gene is TRBJ2-7, the V gene TRBV7-9; possibly TRBD1 for D (6 bases). Deletions cut 5 bases from V and 3 bases from J, with 17 bases between. Germline-derived CDR1 and CDR2 are SEHNR and FQNEAQ (reference sequence). This CDR3 is 15 amino acids long. The chain's CDR3 is CASSPGRSGDYEQYF. The CDR3 nucleotides are TGTGCCAGCAGCCCCGGGCGGTCAGGGGACTACGAGCAGTACTTC.

The chain employs TRBV30 and TRBJ1-1; no definite D call. Germline CDR1 is GTSNPN and CDR2 is SVGIG (reference sequence). This CDR3 region has 13 residues. Trimming removed 2 bases at V and 3 bases at J, with 10 bases between. The CDR3 sequence: CAWSPGSYTEAFF. CDR3 nucleotide sequence: TGTGCCTGGAGTCCCGGGTCGTACACTGAAGCTTTCTTT.

J is TRBJ1-1 and V is TRBV7-3; the D is unclear. The CDR3 has 14 amino acids. V was trimmed by 2 bases and J by 0 bases, leaving 7 bases between them. The germline CDR1 and CDR2 sequences are SGHTA and FQGTGA. The CDR3 coding sequence is TGTGCCAGCAGCTTAGGGAGGGTGAACACTGAAGCTTTCTTT. Its protein is CASSLGRVNTEAFF.

This clone came up a few times. This chain uses TRBV5-1 with TRBJ1-1, with no clear D. The germline V gene encodes CDR1 SGHRS and CDR2 YFSETQ. The CDR3 runs 13 residues. The V end lost 3 bases, the J end lost 8 bases, and 14 bases lay between the germline ends. The CDR3: CASSSFSGSEAFF. For the CDR3, the DNA is TGCGCCAGCAGCTCTTTCAGCGGGTCCGAAGCTTTCTTT.

The CDR3 DNA reads as TGTGCCAGCAGTTACACCCTGGGGGCAGCGGATGAAAAACTGTTTTTT. Its protein is CASSYTLGAADEKLFF. V usage is TRBV6-5 and J usage is TRBJ1-4, with D maybe TRBD1 (6 bases). Germline CDR1 reads MNHEY; CDR2 reads SVGAGI. The CDR3 covers 16 residues. V was cut by 2 bases and J by 6 bases, with 16 bases left in between.

This clone appeared once. This chain joins TRBV15 and TRBJ1-2; TRBD1 is a possible D gene (5 bases). CDR3 length: 13 residues. Germline V lookup: CDR1 LNHNV, CDR2 YYDKDF (reference sequence). Between the trimmed V and J ends, which lost 4 bases and 5 bases, there was a span of 11 bases. The CDR3 bases are TGTGCCACCAGCATGGCCAGGGAATATGGCTACACCTTC. Residues: CATSMAREYGYTF.

This CDR3 reads CASSYSTGYQPQHF. CDR3 DNA: TGTGCCAGCAGTTACTCTACGGGATATCAGCCCCAGCATTTT. V usage is TRBV6-2 or TRBV6-3 and J usage is TRBJ1-5, with unresolved D. Per the germline V gene, CDR1 is MNHEY and CDR2 is SVGEGT. V dropped 0 bases and J dropped 5 bases, with 8 bases sitting between them. CDR3 length equals 14 residues.